This passage covers 13 T cell receptor beta chains from one sample sequenced in a study of PD-L1 blockade in urothelial cancer. Data came from immunoSEQ multiplex PCR; TCRdb stores just in-frame clones and leaves some out. The table includes roughly 45,000 clones, 75% to 85% detected once. Indicated time point: pretreatment peripheral blood. The sequencing used PBMCs, collected around atezolizumab (anti-PD-L1) treatment. These receptors were taken from a man between 60 and 70 years old with urothelial cancer.

This chain joins TRBV7-2 and TRBJ2-5; D possibly corresponds to TRBD1 (5 bases). From germline, CDR1 is SGHTA and CDR2 FQGNSA. There are 14 residues in the CDR3. V dropped 1 base and J dropped 3 bases, with 9 bases sitting between them. The CDR3 spells CASSLVQGEETQYF. CDR3 in DNA: TGTGCCAGCAGCTTAGTGCAGGGCGAAGAGACCCAGTACTTC.

The V gene is TRBV10-2, the J gene TRBJ2-2; 12 bases align to TRBD2. After removal of 5 bases from V and 0 bases from J, the junction contained 4 bases not matched to a gene. This CDR3 is built from 17 residues. CDR1 and CDR2 (germline): WSHSY, SAAADI. The CDR3 bases are TGCGCCAGCAGTACGACTAGCGGGGGCGCGAACACCGGGGAGCTGTTTTTT. As protein: CASSTTSGGANTGELFF.

The chain links TRBV10-3 to TRBJ2-7; 7 positions agree with TRBD2. This CDR3 contains 12 residues. V lost 5 bases and J lost 6; bases outside the gene matches: 4. Germline V gene lookup returns CDR1 ENHRY and CDR2 SYGVKD. Written as DNA, the CDR3 is TGTGCCATCAGTCGTCCGGGGGGCGAGCAGTACTTC. Amino acid sequence: CAISRPGGEQYF.

The chain uses TRBV19 and TRBJ2-2; possible D gene TRBD2, 5 bases. Trimming shortened V by 7 bases and J by 4 bases, and 13 bases separated the two germline ends. This CDR3 region has 14 residues. Germline CDR1 LNHDA, CDR2 SQIVND (reference sequence). As DNA, the CDR3 is TGTGCCAGTATGGCTATCGGGATCACCGGGGAGCTGTTTTTT. This gives the protein CASMAIGITGELFF.

In this sample, this clone turned up once. This chain uses TRBV29-1 with TRBJ2-7; 7 bases line up with TRBD2. CDR3 length: 13 amino acids. V gave up 7 bases and J gave up 0 bases; unmatched junction bases: 6. Germline-derived CDR1 and CDR2 are SQVTM and ANQGSEA. The chain's CDR3 is CSATTSLSYEQYF. In DNA, the CDR3 is TGCAGCGCCACGACTAGCCTCTCCTACGAGCAGTACTTC.

The chain carries TRBV7-6 and TRBJ1-5, with TRBD1 as a possible D gene (5 bases). V lost 0 bases to trimming and J lost 5 bases, with 5 bases between them. The germline gives CDR1 SGHVS, CDR2 FNYEAQ. The CDR3 runs 13 residues. CDR3 in DNA: TGTGCCAGCAGCTTAGCCAGGGATCAGCCCCAGCATTTT. Amino acids: CASSLARDQPQHF.

The chain has TRBV5-5 and TRBJ2-3, with 9 positions matching TRBD1. Germline V gives CDR1 SGHKS, CDR2 YYEKEE (reference sequence). After removal of 4 bases from V and 6 bases from J, the junction contained 9 bases not matched to a gene. The CDR3 loop spans 15 amino acids. The CDR3 region is CASSQFADRGDTQYF. CDR3 in DNA: TGTGCCAGCAGCCAATTCGCGGACAGGGGTGATACGCAGTATTTT.

The chain links TRBV6-1 to TRBJ2-7; a weak D match, TRBD1 (5 bases). V lost 1 base to trimming and J lost 3 bases, with 7 bases between them. The germline CDR1 and CDR2 sequences are MNHNS and SASEGT. CDR3 length: 13 amino acids. CDR3 sequence: CASSEGQNYEQYF. CDR3 nucleotide sequence: TGTGCCAGCAGTGAAGGACAGAACTACGAGCAGTACTTC.

A single count supports this clone. V gene TRBV5-1 combines with J gene TRBJ1-3; unclear D gene. This CDR3 has 13 residues. Germline V gene sequence: CDR1 SGHRS, CDR2 YFSETQ. Trimming removed 8 bases at V and 0 bases at J, with 9 bases between. CDR3 sequence reads: CASAQASGNTIYF. In DNA, the CDR3 is TGCGCCAGTGCGCAGGCCTCTGGAAACACCATATATTTT. Using reference TRBV5-1 and TRBJ1-3 for the parts outside the CDR3, the full variable domain is KAGVTQTPRYLIKTRGQQVTLSCSPISGHRSVSWYQQTPGQGLQFLFEYFSETQRNKGNFPGRFSGRQFSNSRSEMNVSTLELGDSALYLCASAQASGNTIYFGEGSWLTVV.

CDR3 protein: CASSFELAGGLDTQYF. CDR3 nucleotides: TGTGCCAGCAGCTTTGAGCTAGCGGGGGGGCTAGATACGCAGTATTTT. V and J are TRBV5-4 and TRBJ2-3; 12 nucleotides align to TRBD2. This CDR3 comprises 16 residues. Per germline, CDR1 SGHNT and CDR2 YYREEE (reference sequence). Trimming took 2 bases from V and 5 from J; bases not matched to a gene: 6.

This clone occurred once. CDR3 DNA: TGTGCCAGCAGTGAAGGAACAGGGTTGAGGGTCCCAGATACGCAGTATTTT. Translation gives CASSEGTGLRVPDTQYF. This rearrangement joins TRBV6-1 to TRBJ2-3; a possible D gene is TRBD1 (6 bases). Deletions cut 1 base from V and 4 bases from J, with 18 bases between. Germline V gene lookup returns CDR1 MNHNS and CDR2 SASEGT. The CDR3 is 17 amino acids.

The V and J genes are TRBV7-2 and TRBJ2-1; no definite D call. The V gene lost 3 bases and the J gene lost 8 bases, with 14 bases spanning the gap. The CDR3 is 14 amino acids. Germline V gene lookup returns CDR1 SGHTA and CDR2 FQGNSA. This CDR3 reads CASSFPPSYDEQFF. DNA for the CDR3: TGTGCCAGCAGCTTTCCCCCTAGTTATGATGAGCAGTTCTTC.

The chain employs TRBV5-5 and TRBJ1-5; D is possibly TRBD1 (6 bases). CDR3 length: 15 residues. CDR1 SGHKS and CDR2 YYEKEE come from the germline V gene (reference sequence). Trimming stripped 0 bases from V and 0 bases from J, with 7 bases between. CDR3 region: CASSLGGLSNQPQHF. CDR3 in DNA: TGTGCCAGCAGCTTGGGGGGGCTTAGCAATCAGCCCCAGCATTTT.